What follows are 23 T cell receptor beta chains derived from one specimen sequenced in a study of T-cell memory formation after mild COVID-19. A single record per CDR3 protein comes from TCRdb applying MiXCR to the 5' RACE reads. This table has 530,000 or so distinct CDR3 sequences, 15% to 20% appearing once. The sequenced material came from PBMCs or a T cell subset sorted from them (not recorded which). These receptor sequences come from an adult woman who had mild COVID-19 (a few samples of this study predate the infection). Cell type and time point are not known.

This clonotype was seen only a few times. The CDR3 DNA reads as TGTGCCAGCTCACCCATGGATGAGTACAGGGCGTTTGGATATGGCTACACCTTC. Translating gives CASSPMDEYRAFGYGYTF. The genes are TRBV18 and TRBJ1-2; D may be TRBD1 (6 bases). This CDR3 has 18 amino acids. Germline V lookup: CDR1 KGHSH, CDR2 LQKENI. V dropped 3 bases and J dropped 5 bases, with 25 bases sitting between them.

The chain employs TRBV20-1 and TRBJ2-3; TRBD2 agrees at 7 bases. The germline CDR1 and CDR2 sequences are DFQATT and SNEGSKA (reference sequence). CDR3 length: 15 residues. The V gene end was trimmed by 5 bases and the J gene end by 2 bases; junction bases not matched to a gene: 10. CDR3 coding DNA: TGCAGTGCTCCCCTTGGAGCGGGGACCACAGATACGCAGTATTTT. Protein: CSAPLGAGTTDTQYF.

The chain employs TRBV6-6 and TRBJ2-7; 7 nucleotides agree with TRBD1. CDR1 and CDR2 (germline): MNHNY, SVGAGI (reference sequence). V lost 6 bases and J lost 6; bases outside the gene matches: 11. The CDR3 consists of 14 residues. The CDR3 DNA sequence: TGTGCCAGCAGCCCGCGACAGGGAACGGGCGAGCAGTACTTC. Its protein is CASSPRQGTGEQYF.

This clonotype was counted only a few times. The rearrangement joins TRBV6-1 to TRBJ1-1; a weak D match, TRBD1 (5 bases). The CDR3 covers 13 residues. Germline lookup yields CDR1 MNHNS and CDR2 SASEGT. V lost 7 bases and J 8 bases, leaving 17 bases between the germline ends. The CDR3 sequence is CASKPNPGTEAFF. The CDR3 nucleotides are TGTGCCAGCAAGCCTAATCCCGGGACGGAAGCTTTCTTT.

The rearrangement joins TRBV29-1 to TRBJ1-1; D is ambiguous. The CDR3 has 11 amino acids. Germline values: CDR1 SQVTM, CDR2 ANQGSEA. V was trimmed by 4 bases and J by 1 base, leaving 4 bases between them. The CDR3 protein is CSVAQNTEAFF. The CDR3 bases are TGCAGCGTTGCACAGAACACTGAAGCTTTCTTT.

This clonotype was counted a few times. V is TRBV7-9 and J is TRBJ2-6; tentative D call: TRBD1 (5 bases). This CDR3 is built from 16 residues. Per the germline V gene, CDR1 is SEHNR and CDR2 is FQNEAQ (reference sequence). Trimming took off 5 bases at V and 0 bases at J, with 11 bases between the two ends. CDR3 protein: CASSPDTHSGANVLTF. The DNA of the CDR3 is TGTGCCAGCAGCCCGGACACCCACTCTGGGGCCAACGTCCTGACTTTC.

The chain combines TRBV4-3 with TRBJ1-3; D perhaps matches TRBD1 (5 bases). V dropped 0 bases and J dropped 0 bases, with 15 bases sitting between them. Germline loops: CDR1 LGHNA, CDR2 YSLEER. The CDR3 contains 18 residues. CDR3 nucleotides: TGCGCCAGCAGCCAAGATCGGGCAGGGATCAACTCTGGAAACACCATATATTTT. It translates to CASSQDRAGINSGNTIYF.

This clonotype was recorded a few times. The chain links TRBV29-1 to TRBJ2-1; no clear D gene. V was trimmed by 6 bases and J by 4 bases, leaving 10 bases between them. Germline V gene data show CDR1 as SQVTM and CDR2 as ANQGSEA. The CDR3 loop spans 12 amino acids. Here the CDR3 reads CSVERVYNEQFF. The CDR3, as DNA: TGCAGCGTCGAACGGGTTTACAATGAGCAGTTCTTC.

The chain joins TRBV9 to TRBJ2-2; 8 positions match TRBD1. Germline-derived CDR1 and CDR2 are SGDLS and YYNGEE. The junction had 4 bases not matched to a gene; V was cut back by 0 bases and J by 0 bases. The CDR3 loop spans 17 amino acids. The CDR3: CASSVDGTGANTGELFF. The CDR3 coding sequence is TGTGCCAGCAGCGTAGATGGGACAGGCGCGAACACCGGGGAGCTGTTTTTT. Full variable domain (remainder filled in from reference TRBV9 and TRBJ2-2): DSGVTQTPKHLITATGQRVTLRCSPRSGDLSVYWYQQSLDQGLQFLIQYYNGEERAKGNILERFSAQQFPDLHSELNLSSLELGDSALYFCASSVDGTGANTGELFFGEGSRLTVL.

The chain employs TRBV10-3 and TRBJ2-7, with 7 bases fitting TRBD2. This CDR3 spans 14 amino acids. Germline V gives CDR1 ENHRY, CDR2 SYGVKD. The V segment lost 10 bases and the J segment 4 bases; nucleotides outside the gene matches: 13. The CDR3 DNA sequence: TGTGCCACGACACTAGCGCAAAAGCTTTACGAGCAGTACTTC. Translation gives CATTLAQKLYEQYF.

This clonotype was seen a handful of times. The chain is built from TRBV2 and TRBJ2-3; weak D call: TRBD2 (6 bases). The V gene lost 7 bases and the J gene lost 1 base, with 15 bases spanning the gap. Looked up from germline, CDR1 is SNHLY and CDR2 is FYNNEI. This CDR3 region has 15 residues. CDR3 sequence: CASTPGWGGTDTQYF. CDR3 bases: TGTGCCAGCACGCCAGGGTGGGGGGGCACAGATACGCAGTATTTT.

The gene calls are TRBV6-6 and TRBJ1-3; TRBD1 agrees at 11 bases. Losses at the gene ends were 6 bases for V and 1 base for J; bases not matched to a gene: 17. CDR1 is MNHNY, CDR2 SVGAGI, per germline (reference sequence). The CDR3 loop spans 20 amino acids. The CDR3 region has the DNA TGTGCCAGCAGGGAGCGCCGGACAGGGGGCGACCTACGATCTGGAAACACCATATATTTT. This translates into CASRERRTGGDLRSGNTIYF.

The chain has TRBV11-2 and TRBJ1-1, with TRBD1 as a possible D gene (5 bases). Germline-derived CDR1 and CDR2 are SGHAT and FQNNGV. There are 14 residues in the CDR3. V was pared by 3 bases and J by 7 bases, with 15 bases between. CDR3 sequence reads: CASSLQGRFGEAFF. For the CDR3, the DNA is TGTGCCAGCAGCTTGCAGGGTAGATTTGGTGAAGCTTTCTTT.

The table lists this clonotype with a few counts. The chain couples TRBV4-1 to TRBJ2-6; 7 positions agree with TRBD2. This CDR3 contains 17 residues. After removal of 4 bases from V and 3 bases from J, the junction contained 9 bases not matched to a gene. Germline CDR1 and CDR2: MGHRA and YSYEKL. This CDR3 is CASSPISGGGGANVLTF. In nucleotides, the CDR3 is TGCGCCAGCAGCCCGATTTCGGGGGGAGGTGGGGCCAACGTCCTGACTTTC.

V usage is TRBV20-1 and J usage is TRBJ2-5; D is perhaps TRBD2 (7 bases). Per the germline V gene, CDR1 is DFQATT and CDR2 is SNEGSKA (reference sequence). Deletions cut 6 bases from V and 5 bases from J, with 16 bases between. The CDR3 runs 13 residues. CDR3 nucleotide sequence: TGCAGTGCACGGGGGCTAGCGGTGGAGACCCAGTACTTC. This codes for CSARGLAVETQYF.

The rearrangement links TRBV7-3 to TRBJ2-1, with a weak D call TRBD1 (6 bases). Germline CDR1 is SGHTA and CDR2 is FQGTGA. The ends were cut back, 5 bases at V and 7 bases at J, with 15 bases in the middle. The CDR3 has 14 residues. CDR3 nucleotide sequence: TGTGCCAGCAGCCGTCATGGGACACTGAATGAGCAGTTCTTC. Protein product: CASSRHGTLNEQFF.

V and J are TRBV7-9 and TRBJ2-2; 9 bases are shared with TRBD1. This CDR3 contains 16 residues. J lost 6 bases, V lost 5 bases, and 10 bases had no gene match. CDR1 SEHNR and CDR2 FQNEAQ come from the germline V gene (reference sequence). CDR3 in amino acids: CASSRSDRGGAGELFF. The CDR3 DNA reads TGTGCCAGCAGCCGATCGGACAGGGGAGGTGCCGGGGAGCTGTTTTTT.

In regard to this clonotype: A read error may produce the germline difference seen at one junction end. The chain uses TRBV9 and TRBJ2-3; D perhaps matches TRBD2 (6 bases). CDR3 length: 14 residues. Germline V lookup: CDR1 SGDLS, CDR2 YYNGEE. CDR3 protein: CASSQSGLRDKQYF. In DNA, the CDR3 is TGTGCCAGCAGCCAGAGCGGGCTGCGGGATAAGCAGTATTTT.

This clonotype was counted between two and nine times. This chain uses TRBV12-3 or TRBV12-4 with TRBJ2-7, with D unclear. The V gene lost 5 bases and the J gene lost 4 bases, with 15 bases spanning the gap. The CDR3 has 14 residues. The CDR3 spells CASSRIPRVYEQYF. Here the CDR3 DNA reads TGTGCCAGCAGTCGCATCCCTAGGGTTTACGAGCAGTACTTC.

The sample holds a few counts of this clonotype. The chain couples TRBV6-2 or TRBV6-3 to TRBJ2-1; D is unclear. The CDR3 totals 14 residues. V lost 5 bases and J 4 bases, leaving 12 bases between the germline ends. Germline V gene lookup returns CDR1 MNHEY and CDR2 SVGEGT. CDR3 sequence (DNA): TGTGCCAGCAGTCGTTCCGCCACTTACAATGAGCAGTTCTTC. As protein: CASSRSATYNEQFF.

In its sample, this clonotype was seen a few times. The chain's CDR3 is CASSWAGDSGSSFF. In DNA, the CDR3 is TGTGCCAGCAGCTGGGCCGGGGACTCCGGGTCGTCCTTCTTC. The V gene is TRBV12-3 or TRBV12-4, the J gene TRBJ2-1; the D gene is possibly TRBD2 (6 bases). The V and J ends lost 6 bases and 16 bases respectively, with 25 bases between them. There are 14 residues in the CDR3.

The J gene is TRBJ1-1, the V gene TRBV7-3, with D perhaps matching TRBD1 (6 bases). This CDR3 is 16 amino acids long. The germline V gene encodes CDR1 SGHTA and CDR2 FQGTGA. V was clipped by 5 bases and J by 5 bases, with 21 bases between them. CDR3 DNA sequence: TGTGCCAGCAGCCCAGCAGGGTGGGGGCGGGAAACTGAAGCTTTCTTT. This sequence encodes CASSPAGWGRETEAFF.

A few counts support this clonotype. The CDR3 nucleotides are TGTGCCAGCAGCGTGGGGGGGGACAGTGAAGCCTACGAGCAGTACTTC. Amino acids: CASSVGGDSEAYEQYF. The chain is built from TRBV9 and TRBJ2-7, with D perhaps assigned TRBD1 or TRBD2 (7 bases each). CDR3 length: 16 amino acids. V was pared by 2 bases and J by 2 bases, with 17 bases between. CDR1 is SGDLS and CDR2 is YYNGEE in the germline V gene.